This T cell receptor (beta chain) was obtained from a study of T cell responses to AZD1222 COVID-19 vaccine. Method: immunoSEQ multiplex PCR; TCRdb's copy keeps in-frame clones and lacks some. The table lists some 190,000 clones, around 91% of them singletons, with approximately 7.2% in the top ten. The CDR3 loop spans 13 amino acids. V gave up 8 bases and J gave up 10 bases; unmatched junction bases: 8. Germline CDR1 is SNHLY and CDR2 is FYNNEI. The chain links TRBV2 to TRBJ1-6, with TRBD1 matching over 7 bases. The specimen comprised peripheral blood, sampled on day 0 of AZD1222 vaccination. The clonotype originates from an adult in good health. DNA of the CDR3: TGTGCCAGCCTAGGGCAGGGGGTGTCACCCCTCCACTTT. This gives the protein CASLGQGVSPLHF.